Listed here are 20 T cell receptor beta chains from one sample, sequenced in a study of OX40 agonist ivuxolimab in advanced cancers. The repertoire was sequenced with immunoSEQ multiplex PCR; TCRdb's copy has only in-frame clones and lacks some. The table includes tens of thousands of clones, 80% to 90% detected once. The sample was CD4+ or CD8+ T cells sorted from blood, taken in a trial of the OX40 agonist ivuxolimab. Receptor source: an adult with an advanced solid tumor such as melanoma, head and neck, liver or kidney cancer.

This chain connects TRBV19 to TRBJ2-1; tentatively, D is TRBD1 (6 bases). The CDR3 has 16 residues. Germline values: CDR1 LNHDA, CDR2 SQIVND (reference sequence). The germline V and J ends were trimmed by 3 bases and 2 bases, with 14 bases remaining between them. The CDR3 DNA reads TGTGCCAGTAGTATCTCCGGGACACCCGCCTACAATGAGCAGTTCTTC. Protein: CASSISGTPAYNEQFF.

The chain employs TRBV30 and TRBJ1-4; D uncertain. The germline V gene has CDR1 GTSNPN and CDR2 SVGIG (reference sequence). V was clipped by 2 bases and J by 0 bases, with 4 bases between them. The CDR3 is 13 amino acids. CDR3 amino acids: CAWSLSTNEKLFF. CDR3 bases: TGTGCCTGGAGTCTATCAACTAATGAAAAACTGTTTTTT. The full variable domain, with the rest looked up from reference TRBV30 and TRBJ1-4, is SQTIHQWPATLVQPVGSPLSLECTVEGTSNPNLYWYRQAAGRGLQLLFYSVGIGQISSEVPQNLSASRPQDRQFILSSKKLLLSDSGFYLCAWSLSTNEKLFFGSGTQLSVL.

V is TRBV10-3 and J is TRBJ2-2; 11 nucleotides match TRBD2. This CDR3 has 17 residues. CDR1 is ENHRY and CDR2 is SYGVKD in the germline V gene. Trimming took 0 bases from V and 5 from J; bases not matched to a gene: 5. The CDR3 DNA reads TGTGCCATCAGTGAGTCAACTAGCGGGAGCAAGACCGGGGAGCTGTTTTTT. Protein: CAISESTSGSKTGELFF.

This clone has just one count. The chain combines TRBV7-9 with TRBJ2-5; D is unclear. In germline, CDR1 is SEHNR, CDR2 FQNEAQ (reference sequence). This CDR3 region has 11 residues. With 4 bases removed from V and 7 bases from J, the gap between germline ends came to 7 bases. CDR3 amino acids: CASSSGPTQYF. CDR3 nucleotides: TGTGCCAGCAGCTCGGGTCCGACCCAGTACTTC.

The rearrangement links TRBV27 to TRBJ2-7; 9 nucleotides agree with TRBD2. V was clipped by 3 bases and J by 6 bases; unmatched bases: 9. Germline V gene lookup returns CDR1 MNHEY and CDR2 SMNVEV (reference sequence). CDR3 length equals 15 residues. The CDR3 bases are TGTGCCAGCAGTTTGACTAGCGGACCGAACCCCGAGCAGTACTTC. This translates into CASSLTSGPNPEQYF.

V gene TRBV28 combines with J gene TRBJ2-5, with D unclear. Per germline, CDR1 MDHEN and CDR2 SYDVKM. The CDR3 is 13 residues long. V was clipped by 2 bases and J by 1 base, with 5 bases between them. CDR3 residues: CASSLSFQETQYF. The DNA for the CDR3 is TGTGCCAGCAGTTTAAGCTTCCAAGAGACCCAGTACTTC.

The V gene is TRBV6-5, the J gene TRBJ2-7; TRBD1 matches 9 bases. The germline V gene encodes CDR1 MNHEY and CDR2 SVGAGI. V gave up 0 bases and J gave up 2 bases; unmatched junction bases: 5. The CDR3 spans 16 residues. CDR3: CASSYSVGTGTYEQYF. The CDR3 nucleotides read TGTGCCAGCAGTTACTCTGTAGGGACAGGGACCTACGAGCAGTACTTC.

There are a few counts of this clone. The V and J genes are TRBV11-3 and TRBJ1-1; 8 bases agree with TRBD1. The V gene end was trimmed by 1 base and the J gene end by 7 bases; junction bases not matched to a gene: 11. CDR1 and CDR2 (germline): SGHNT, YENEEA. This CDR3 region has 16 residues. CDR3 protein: CASSLGSTGGAGEAFF. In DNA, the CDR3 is TGTGCCAGCAGCTTAGGTAGCACAGGGGGGGCCGGTGAAGCTTTCTTT.

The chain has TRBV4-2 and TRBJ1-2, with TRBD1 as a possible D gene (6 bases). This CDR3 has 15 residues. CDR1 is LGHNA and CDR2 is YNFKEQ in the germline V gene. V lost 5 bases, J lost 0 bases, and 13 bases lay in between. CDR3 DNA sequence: TGTGCCAGCAGCGCCCGACAGGAAGCTAACTATGGCTACACCTTC. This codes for CASSARQEANYGYTF.

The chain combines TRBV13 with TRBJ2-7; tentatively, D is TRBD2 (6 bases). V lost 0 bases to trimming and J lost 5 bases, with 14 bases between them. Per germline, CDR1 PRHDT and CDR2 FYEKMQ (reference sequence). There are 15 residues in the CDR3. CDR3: CASSLGDGRVHEQYF. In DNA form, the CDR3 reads TGTGCCAGCAGCTTAGGGGACGGGAGAGTCCACGAGCAGTACTTC.

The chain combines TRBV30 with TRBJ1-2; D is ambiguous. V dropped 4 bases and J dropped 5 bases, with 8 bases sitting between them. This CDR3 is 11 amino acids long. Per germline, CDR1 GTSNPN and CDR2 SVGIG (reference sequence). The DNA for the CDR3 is TGTGCCTGGACAGCCTCGTATGGCTACACCTTC. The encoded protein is CAWTASYGYTF.

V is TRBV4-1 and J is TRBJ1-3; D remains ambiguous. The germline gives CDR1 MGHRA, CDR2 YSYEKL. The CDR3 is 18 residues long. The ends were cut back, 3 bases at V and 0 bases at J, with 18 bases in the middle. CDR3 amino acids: CASSHPIGQWPSGNTIYF. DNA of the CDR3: TGCGCCAGCAGCCATCCGATTGGTCAGTGGCCCTCTGGAAACACCATATATTTT.

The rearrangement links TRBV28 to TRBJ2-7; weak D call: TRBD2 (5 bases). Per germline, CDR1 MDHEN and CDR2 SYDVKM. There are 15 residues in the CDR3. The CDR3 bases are TGTGTCACCAGAACCTCCGGGAAGGGAAGGGACGAGCAGTACTTC. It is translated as CVTRTSGKGRDEQYF.

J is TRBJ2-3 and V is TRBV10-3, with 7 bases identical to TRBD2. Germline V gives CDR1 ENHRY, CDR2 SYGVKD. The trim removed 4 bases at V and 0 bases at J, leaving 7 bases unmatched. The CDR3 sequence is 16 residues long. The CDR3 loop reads CAISVRGTSSTDTQYF. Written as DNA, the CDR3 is TGTGCCATCAGTGTGCGGGGGACCTCTAGCACAGATACGCAGTATTTT.

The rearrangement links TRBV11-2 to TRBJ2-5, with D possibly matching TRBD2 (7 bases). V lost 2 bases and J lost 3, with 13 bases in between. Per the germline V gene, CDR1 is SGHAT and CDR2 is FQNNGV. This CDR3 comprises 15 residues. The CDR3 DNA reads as TGTGCCAGCAGCTTATTAGGAGGGGGGGAAGAGACCCAGTACTTC. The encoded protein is CASSLLGGGEETQYF.

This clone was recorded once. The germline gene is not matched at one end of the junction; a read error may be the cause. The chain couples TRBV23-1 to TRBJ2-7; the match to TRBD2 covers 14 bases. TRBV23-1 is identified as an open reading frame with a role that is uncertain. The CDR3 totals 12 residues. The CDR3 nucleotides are TGCGCCGCCGGGGGGAGACTAGCGGGAGGGCTCTTC. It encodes CAAGGRLAGGLF.

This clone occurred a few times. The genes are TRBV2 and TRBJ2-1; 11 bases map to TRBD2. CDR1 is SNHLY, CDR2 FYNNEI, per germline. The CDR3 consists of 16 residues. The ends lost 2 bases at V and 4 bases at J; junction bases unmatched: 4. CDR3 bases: TGTGCCAGCAGTGAATGGACTAGCGGGCTATACAATGAGCAGTTCTTC. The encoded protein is CASSEWTSGLYNEQFF.

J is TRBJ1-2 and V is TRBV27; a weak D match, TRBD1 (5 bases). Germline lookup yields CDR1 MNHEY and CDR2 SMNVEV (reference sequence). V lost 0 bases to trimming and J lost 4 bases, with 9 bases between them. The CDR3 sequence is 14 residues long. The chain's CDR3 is CASSLSGGGYGYTF. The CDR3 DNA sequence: TGTGCCAGCAGTTTATCGGGGGGTGGCTATGGCTACACCTTC.

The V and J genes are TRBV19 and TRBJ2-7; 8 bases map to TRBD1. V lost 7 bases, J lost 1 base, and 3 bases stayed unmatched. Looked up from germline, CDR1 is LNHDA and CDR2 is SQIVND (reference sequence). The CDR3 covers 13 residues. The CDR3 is CASTTGESYEQYF. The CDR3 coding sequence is TGTGCCAGTACGACAGGGGAATCCTACGAGCAGTACTTC.

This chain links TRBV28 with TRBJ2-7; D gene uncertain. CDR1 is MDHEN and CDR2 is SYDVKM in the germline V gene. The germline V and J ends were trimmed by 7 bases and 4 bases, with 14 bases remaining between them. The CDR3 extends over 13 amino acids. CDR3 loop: CASNSPNLYEQYF. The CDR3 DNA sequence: TGTGCCAGCAACTCACCCAACCTGTACGAGCAGTACTTC.